This TCR beta chain stems from a study of blood T cell repertoires in COVID-19. Adults between roughly 18 and 90 years of age took part from more than 20 US areas. Two negative PCRs, clearance, or symptom resolution characterized the recovered Cohort 3 donors. The germline CDR1 and CDR2 sequences are SGDLS and YYNGEE. The CDR3 consists of 14 residues. The ends were cut back, 3 bases at V and 0 bases at J, with 10 bases in the middle. Profiling relied on immunoSEQ multiplex PCR, and the TCRdb table lists in-frame clones only, not all of them. The sample lists over 120,000 clones; nearly 80% were seen once.

The V and J genes are TRBV9 and TRBJ2-7; perhaps TRBD1 as D (6 bases). The clonotype originates from a woman aged 45-60 years who had recovered from COVID-19. Material for sequencing was PBMCs or T cells enriched from blood (not recorded which). CDR3 protein: CASSAMDSSYEQYF. The CDR3 DNA follows: TGTGCCAGCAGCGCAATGGACAGCTCCTACGAGCAGTACTTC.